This record looks at one T cell receptor (beta chain) sequence and its context. Its antigen remains unknown. For the second PCR, which ran for about 6 to 11 cycles, a sample-barcoded 5' primer and a J-beta primer mix were used. Each cDNA molecule received a tag from a template-switch adaptor that had 12 random nucleotides. TCRdb ran MiXCR on the 5' RACE reads and lists one entry per CDR3 protein. The table has approximately 780,000 distinct CDR3 sequences, about 26% seen once. The entry originates in a study of blood T cells in healthy people across ages. Whole-study findings and limits: The unsorted PBMCs prevented any conclusive comparison of naive versus antigen-experienced cells. Higher diversity and more naive CD4+ cells were features of long-lived donors, compared to aged donors.

Per the germline V gene, CDR1 is KGHSH and CDR2 is LQKENI. With V trimmed by 6 bases and J by 7 bases, 9 bases remained unmatched. This CDR3 has 15 amino acids. This sample also appeared in a second study, on T cells of mothers and their children. That source notes: Similar effects of thymic selection on TCR recombination output were recorded in related and unrelated pairs.

This receptor was identified in a boy under 18 in good health. J is TRBJ2-1 and V is TRBV18; 10 bases align to TRBD1. Sequenced material: blood. DNA for the CDR3: TGTGCCAGCTCCTCCGGGACAGGGGCACCAAATGAGCAGTTCTTC. It is translated as CASSSGTGAPNEQFF.